These T cell receptor beta chains were read from a single sample in a study of molecular identifiers for immune sequencing clone quantification. MiXCR, applied by TCRdb to the PCR reads, yields one record per CDR3 protein. This table holds some 650,000 distinct CDR3 sequences, nearly 20% found once. Input material: naive CD8+ T cells from blood, with Jurkat cell RNA spiked in. Receptors were obtained from a human donor in good health. Some libraries in this study had Jurkat cell RNA spiked in. Each CDR3 is given with its conserved first and last residue. Each record gives: clone size, D gene, J gene, V gene, CDR3 protein, CDR3 DNA. D genes are given only for firm matches. Size tells how often a clone was seen (once, few, many) or the class of an expanded clone, and some rows leave it out.

size: .
D: TRBD1
J: TRBJ2-7
V: TRBV4-1
CDR3: CASSPKLTGGCEQYF
DNA: TGCGCCAGCAGCCCAAAATTGACAGGGGGCTGCGAGCAGTACTTC

size: many
D: .
J: TRBJ1-6
V: TRBV7-8
CDR3: CASSLPGQGPPIDDSPLHF
DNA: TGTGCCAGCAGCTTACCGGGACAAGGGCCACCGATCGACGATTCACCCCTCCACTTT

size: many
D: .
J: TRBJ1-6
V: TRBV7-6
CDR3: CASSLSPSESTLHF
DNA: TGTGCCAGCAGCTTATCCCCGAGCGAATCAACCCTCCACTTT

size: many
D: .
J: TRBJ1-6
V: TRBV19
CDR3: CASSPDRSSYNSPLHF
DNA: TGTGCCAGTAGTCCCGATCGGAGCTCCTATAATTCACCCCTCCACTTT

size: .
D: TRBD2
J: TRBJ2-3
V: TRBV6-2/TRBV6-3
CDR3: CASSYTRLAGGPTDTQYF
DNA: TGTGCCAGCAGTTACACCCGACTAGCGGGAGGGCCCACAGATACGCAGTATTTT

size: many
D: TRBD1
J: TRBJ2-7
V: TRBV5-6
CDR3: CASTHGTAAYEQYF
DNA: TGTGCCAGCACCCACGGGACAGCAGCCTACGAGCAGTACTTC

size: .
D: .
J: TRBJ1-1
V: TRBV19
CDR3: CAGRWGTEAFF
DNA: TGTGCCGGTAGATGGGGGACTGAAGCTTTCTTT

size: many
D: TRBD1
J: TRBJ1-5
V: TRBV15
CDR3: CATSRSTGGAQPQHF
DNA: TGTGCCACCAGCAGGAGCACAGGGGGTGCTCAGCCCCAGCATTTT

size: many
D: TRBD2
J: TRBJ2-3
V: TRBV24-1
CDR3: CATSDYGLAGTEADTQYF
DNA: TGTGCCACCAGTGATTACGGACTAGCGGGGACAGAGGCGGATACGCAGTATTTT

size: many
D: .
J: TRBJ2-5
V: TRBV7-6
CDR3: CASGEGVRETQYF
DNA: TGTGCCAGCGGGGAAGGGGTGAGAGAGACCCAGTACTTC

size: .
D: .
J: TRBJ2-7
V: TRBV9
CDR3: CTSSVIGTHPGERYF
DNA: TGTACCAGCAGCGTAATTGGGACCCACCCCGGGGAGCGGTACTTC

size: few
D: .
J: TRBJ2-3
V: TRBV2
CDR3: CCQTRGRTSTDTQYF
DNA: TGTTGCCAGACCCGGGGGAGAACTAGCACAGATACGCAGTATTTT

size: many
D: .
J: TRBJ1-1
V: TRBV6-5
CDR3: CASSYTLVGSLTEAFF
DNA: TGTGCCAGCAGTTACACCTTGGTGGGGTCTCTCACTGAAGCTTTCTTT

size: .
D: .
J: TRBJ2-7
V: TRBV25-1
CDR3: CASGELKGSIHEQYF
DNA: TGTGCCAGCGGTGAATTAAAGGGGTCCATCCACGAGCAGTACTTC

size: many
D: TRBD2
J: TRBJ2-1
V: TRBV27
CDR3: CASSWGIAGVGQFF
DNA: TGTGCCAGCAGTTGGGGGATAGCGGGGGTCGGGCAGTTCTTC

size: many
D: .
J: TRBJ1-5
V: TRBV19
CDR3: CASSIRADYSNQPQHF
DNA: TGTGCCAGTAGTATACGGGCGGATTATAGCAATCAGCCCCAGCATTTT

size: many
D: .
J: TRBJ2-1
V: TRBV4-3
CDR3: CASSQDSWDYNEQFF
DNA: TGCGCCAGCAGCCAAGATTCTTGGGACTACAATGAGCAGTTCTTC

size: many
D: .
J: TRBJ2-7
V: TRBV5-6
CDR3: CASSPRTTYEQYF
DNA: TGTGCCAGCAGCCCTAGAACAACCTACGAGCAGTACTTC

size: many
D: .
J: TRBJ2-2
V: TRBV13
CDR3: CASGRHQNTGELFF
DNA: TGTGCCAGCGGGAGGCACCAGAACACCGGGGAGCTGTTTTTT

size: .
D: .
J: TRBJ2-3
V: TRBV29-1
CDR3: CSAERRGSSTDTQCF
DNA: TGCAGCGCTGAACGTCGGGGCTCCAGCACAGATACGCAGTGTTTT

size: few
D: TRBD1
J: TRBJ2-7
V: TRBV7-9
CDR3: CASSYQLYGQGLGIEQYF
DNA: TGTGCCAGCAGCTACCAGCTCTACGGACAGGGGCTTGGGATCGAGCAGTACTTC

size: many
D: .
J: TRBJ2-1
V: TRBV7-2
CDR3: CASSSLPKALSSYNEQFF
DNA: TGTGCCAGCAGCTCGCTGCCGAAAGCGTTAAGCTCCTACAATGAGCAGTTCTTC